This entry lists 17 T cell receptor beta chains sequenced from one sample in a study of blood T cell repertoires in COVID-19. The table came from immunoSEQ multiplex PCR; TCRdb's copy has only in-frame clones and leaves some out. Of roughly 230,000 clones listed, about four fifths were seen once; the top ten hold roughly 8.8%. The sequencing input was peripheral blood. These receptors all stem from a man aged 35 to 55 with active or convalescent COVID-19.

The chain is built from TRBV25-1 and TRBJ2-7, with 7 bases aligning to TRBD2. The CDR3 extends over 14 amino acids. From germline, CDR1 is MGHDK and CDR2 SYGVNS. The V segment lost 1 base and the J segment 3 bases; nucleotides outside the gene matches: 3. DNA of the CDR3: TGTGCCAGCAGTGAATGGGGAGGGATCTACGAGCAGTACTTC. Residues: CASSEWGGIYEQYF.

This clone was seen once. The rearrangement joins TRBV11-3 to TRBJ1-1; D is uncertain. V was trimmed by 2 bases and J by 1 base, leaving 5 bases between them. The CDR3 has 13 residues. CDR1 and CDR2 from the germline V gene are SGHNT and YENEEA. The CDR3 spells CASSLQENTEAFF. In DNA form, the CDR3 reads TGTGCCAGCAGCTTACAGGAGAACACTGAAGCTTTCTTT.

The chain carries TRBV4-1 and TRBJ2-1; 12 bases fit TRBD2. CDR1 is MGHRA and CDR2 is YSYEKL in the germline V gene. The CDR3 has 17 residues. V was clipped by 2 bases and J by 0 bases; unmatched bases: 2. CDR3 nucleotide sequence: TGCGCCAGCAGCCAAACTAGCGGGAGGTTCTCCTACAATGAGCAGTTCTTC. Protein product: CASSQTSGRFSYNEQFF.

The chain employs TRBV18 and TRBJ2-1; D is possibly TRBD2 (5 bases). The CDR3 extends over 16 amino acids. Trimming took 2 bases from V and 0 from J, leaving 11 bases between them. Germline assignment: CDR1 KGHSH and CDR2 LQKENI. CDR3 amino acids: CASSPRRVGSYNEQFF. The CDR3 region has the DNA TGTGCCAGCTCACCAAGGCGGGTCGGCTCCTACAATGAGCAGTTCTTC.

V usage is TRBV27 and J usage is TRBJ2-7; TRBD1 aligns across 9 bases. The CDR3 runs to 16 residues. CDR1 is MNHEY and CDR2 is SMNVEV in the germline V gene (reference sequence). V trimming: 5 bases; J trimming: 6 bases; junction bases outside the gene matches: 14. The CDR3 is CASSRPPGQGDREQYF. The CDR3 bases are TGTGCCAGCAGTCGACCCCCGGGACAGGGAGATCGCGAGCAGTACTTC.

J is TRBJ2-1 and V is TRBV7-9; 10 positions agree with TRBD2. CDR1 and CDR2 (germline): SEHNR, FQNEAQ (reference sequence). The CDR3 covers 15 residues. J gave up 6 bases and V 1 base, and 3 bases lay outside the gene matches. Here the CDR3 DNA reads TGTGCCAGCAGCTTAGGTGCTAGCGGGGGCAATGAGCAGTTCTTC. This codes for CASSLGASGGNEQFF. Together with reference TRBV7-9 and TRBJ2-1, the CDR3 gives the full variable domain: DTGVSQNPRHKITKRGQNVTFRCDPISEHNRLYWYRQTLGQGPEFLTYFQNEAQLEKSRLLSDRFSAERPKGSFSTLEIQRTEQGDSAMYLCASSLGASGGNEQFFGPGTRLTVL.

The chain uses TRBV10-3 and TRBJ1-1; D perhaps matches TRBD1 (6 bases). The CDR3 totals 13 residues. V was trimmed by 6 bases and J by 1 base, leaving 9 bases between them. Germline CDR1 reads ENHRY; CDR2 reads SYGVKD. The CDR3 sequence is CAIRETGNTEAFF. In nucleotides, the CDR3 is TGTGCCATCAGAGAGACAGGGAACACTGAAGCTTTCTTT.

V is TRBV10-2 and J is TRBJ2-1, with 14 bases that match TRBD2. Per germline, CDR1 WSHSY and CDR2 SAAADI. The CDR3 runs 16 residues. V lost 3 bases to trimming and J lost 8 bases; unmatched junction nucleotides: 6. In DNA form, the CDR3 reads TGCGCCAGCAGTGATACCGGGACTAGCGGGGGCTATGAGCAGTTCTTC. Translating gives CASSDTGTSGGYEQFF.

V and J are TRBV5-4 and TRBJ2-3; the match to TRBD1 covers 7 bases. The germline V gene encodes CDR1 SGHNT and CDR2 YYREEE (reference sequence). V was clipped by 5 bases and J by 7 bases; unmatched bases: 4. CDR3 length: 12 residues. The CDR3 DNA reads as TGTGCCAGCAGTTGGGACAGCAATACGCAGTATTTT. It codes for CASSWDSNTQYF.

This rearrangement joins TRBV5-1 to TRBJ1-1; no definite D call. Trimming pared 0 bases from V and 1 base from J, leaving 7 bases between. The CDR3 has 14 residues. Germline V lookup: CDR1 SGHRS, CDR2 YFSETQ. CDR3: CASSLESWNTEAFF. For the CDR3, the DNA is TGCGCCAGCAGCTTGGAGAGTTGGAACACTGAAGCTTTCTTT.

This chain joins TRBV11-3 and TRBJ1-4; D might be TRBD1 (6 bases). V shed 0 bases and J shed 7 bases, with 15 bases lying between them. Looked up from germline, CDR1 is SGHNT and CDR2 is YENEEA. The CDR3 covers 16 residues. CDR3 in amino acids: CASSLDLGHGPEKLFF. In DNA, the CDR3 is TGTGCCAGCAGCTTAGATTTGGGACATGGGCCTGAAAAACTGTTTTTT.

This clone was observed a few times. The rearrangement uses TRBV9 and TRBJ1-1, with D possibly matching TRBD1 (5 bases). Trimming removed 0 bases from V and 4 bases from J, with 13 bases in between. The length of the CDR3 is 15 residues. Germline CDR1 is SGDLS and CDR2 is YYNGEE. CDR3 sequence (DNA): TGTGCCAGCAGCGTAGAGAAGGGGTTGGGCACTGAAGCTTTCTTT. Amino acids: CASSVEKGLGTEAFF. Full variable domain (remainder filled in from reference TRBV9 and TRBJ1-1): DSGVTQTPKHLITATGQRVTLRCSPRSGDLSVYWYQQSLDQGLQFLIQYYNGEERAKGNILERFSAQQFPDLHSELNLSSLELGDSALYFCASSVEKGLGTEAFFGQGTRLTVV.

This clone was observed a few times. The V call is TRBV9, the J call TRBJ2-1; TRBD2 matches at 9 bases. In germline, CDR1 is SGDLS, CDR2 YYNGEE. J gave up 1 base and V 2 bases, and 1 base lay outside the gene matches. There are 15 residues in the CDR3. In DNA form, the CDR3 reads TGTGCCAGCAGCGTTAGCGGGAGTTCCTACAATGAGCAGTTCTTC. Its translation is CASSVSGSSYNEQFF.

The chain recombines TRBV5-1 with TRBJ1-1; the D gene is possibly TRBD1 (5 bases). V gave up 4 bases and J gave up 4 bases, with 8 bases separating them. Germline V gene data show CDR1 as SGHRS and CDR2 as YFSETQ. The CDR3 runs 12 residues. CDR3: CASSGASTEAFF. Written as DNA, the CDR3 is TGCGCCAGCAGCGGGGCGAGCACTGAAGCTTTCTTT.

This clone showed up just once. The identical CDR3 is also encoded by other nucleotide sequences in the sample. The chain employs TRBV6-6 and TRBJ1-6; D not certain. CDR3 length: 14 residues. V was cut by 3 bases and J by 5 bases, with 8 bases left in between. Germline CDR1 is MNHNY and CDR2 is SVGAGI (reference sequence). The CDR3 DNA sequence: TGTGCCAGCAGTTATTCGGAGGATAATTCACCCCTCCACTTT. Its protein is CASSYSEDNSPLHF.

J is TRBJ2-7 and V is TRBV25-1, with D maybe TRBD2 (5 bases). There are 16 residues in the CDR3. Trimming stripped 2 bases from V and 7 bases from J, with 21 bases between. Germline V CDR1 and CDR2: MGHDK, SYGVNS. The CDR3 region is CASSETGKPTMGEQYF. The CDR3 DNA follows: TGTGCCAGCAGTGAAACCGGGAAACCAACCATGGGGGAGCAGTACTTC.

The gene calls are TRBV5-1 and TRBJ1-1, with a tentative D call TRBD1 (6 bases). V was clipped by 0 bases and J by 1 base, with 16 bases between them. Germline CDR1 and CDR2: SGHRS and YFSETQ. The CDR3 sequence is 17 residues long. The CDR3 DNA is TGCGCCAGCAGCTTGGGGGACCGGGACACCCCGAACACTGAAGCTTTCTTT. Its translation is CASSLGDRDTPNTEAFF.